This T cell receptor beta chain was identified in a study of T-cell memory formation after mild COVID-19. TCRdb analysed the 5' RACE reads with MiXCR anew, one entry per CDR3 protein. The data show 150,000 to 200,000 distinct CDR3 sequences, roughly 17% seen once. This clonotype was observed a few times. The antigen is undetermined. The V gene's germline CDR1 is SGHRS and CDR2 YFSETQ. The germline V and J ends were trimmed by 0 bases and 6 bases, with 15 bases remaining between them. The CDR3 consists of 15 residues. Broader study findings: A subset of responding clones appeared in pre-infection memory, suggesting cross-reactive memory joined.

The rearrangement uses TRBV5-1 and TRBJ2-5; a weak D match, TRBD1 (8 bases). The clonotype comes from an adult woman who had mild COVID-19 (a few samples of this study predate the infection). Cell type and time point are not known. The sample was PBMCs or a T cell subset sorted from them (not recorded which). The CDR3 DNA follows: TGCGCCAGCAGCTTGGGACAGGGGAGGGTAAAGACCCAGTACTTC. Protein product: CASSLGQGRVKTQYF. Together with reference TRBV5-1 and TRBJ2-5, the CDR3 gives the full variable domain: KAGVTQTPRYLIKTRGQQVTLSCSPISGHRSVSWYQQTPGQGLQFLFEYFSETQRNKGNFPGRFSGRQFSNSRSEMNVSTLELGDSALYLCASSLGQGRVKTQYFGPGTRLLVL.